A single sample gave rise to the 10 T cell receptor beta chains below, sequenced in a study of T-cell memory formation after mild COVID-19. Via MiXCR, TCRdb re-called the 5' RACE reads, giving one row per CDR3 protein. The table records a few hundred thousand distinct CDR3 sequences, roughly 20% of them present only once. The sample was PBMCs or a T cell subset sorted from them (not recorded which). These receptors originate from an adult woman who had mild COVID-19 (a few samples of this study predate the infection). Cell type and time point are not known.

This clonotype turned up a few times. The gene calls are TRBV7-6 and TRBJ2-7; D is undetermined. Germline V gene lookup returns CDR1 SGHVS and CDR2 FNYEAQ. This CDR3 has 16 residues. The ends were cut back, 1 base at V and 2 bases at J, with 15 bases in the middle. In nucleotides, the CDR3 is TGTGCCAGCAGCTTAGAGGGATCTTCCCTCCCCTACGAGCAGTACTTC. Encoded protein: CASSLEGSSLPYEQYF.

The V and J genes are TRBV27 and TRBJ2-1; the D is unclear. The CDR3 consists of 13 residues. Germline assignment: CDR1 MNHEY and CDR2 SMNVEV (reference sequence). V was cut by 6 bases and J by 10 bases, with 16 bases left in between. This CDR3 is CASSPPNSREQFF. The DNA for the CDR3 is TGTGCCAGCAGCCCCCCCAATTCCAGGGAGCAGTTCTTC.

This clonotype was picked up a small number of times. The V gene is TRBV4-1, the J gene TRBJ2-3; D is perhaps TRBD2 (7 bases). The germline gives CDR1 MGHRA, CDR2 YSYEKL. Trimming cost V 0 bases and J 2 bases, with 21 bases left between them. CDR3 size: 19 residues. The CDR3: CASSQDPVVVGGLTDTQYF. The DNA of the CDR3 is TGCGCCAGCAGCCAAGATCCCGTTGTTGTGGGGGGGCTCACAGATACGCAGTATTTT.

In this sample, this clonotype turned up a few times. The genes are TRBV27 and TRBJ2-7; TRBD2 agrees at 9 bases. The junction had 10 bases not matched to a gene; V was cut back by 6 bases and J by 4 bases. Germline V gives CDR1 MNHEY, CDR2 SMNVEV (reference sequence). CDR3 length: 15 amino acids. CDR3: CASRVAGAGFYEQYF. CDR3 nucleotide sequence: TGTGCCAGCAGGGTAGCGGGAGCGGGTTTTTACGAGCAGTACTTC.

The chain carries TRBV21-1 and TRBJ2-7; the table's D call of TRBD1 was not tested on the DNA. TRBV21-1 counts as a pseudogene. This CDR3 region has 20 residues. The DNA for the CDR3 is TGTGCCAGCAGCGGCCATCCGGGACCCACCATGAAGGGAGAGAAGAACGAGCAGTACTTC. Protein: CASSGHPGPTMKGEKNEQYF.

The chain uses TRBV20-1 and TRBJ2-7; D is unresolved. The CDR3 sequence is 11 residues long. V lost 1 base and J lost 4, with 5 bases in between. The V gene's germline CDR1 is DFQATT and CDR2 SNEGSKA (reference sequence). This CDR3 is CSARGVYEQYF. In nucleotides, the CDR3 is TGCAGTGCTAGAGGGGTTTACGAGCAGTACTTC.

This clonotype was counted only a few times. The CDR3 protein is CSARDIGAALTQINQPQHF. The DNA for the CDR3 is TGCAGTGCTAGAGATATAGGGGCCGCCCTCACTCAGATAAATCAGCCCCAGCATTTT. The chain couples TRBV20-1 to TRBJ1-5; D is possibly TRBD1 (5 bases). The CDR3 covers 19 residues. V was clipped by 0 bases and J by 4 bases, with 25 bases between them. Germline V gene data show CDR1 as DFQATT and CDR2 as SNEGSKA (reference sequence).

Here the CDR3 DNA reads TGCAGTGCTAGAGATCTGCTCAGGGGGCGACCGTTCGCTGAAGCTTTCTTT. This translates into CSARDLLRGRPFAEAFF. The chain recombines TRBV20-1 with TRBJ1-1; 8 nucleotides line up with TRBD1. This CDR3 region has 17 residues. With V trimmed by 0 bases and J by 6 bases, 15 bases remained unmatched. CDR1 is DFQATT and CDR2 is SNEGSKA in the germline V gene (reference sequence).

This chain uses TRBV4-1 with TRBJ1-1; 7 bases fit TRBD1. This CDR3 contains 18 residues. V shed 1 base and J 0 bases; nucleotides not matched to a gene: 11. Germline V gives CDR1 MGHRA, CDR2 YSYEKL. The CDR3 here is CASSQVLAGGHMNTEAFF. The CDR3 DNA is TGCGCCAGCAGCCAAGTACTAGCAGGGGGACACATGAACACTGAAGCTTTCTTT.

The genes are TRBV2 and TRBJ2-1; D ambiguous. This CDR3 has 14 residues. Looked up from germline, CDR1 is SNHLY and CDR2 is FYNNEI. V lost 7 bases, J lost 2 bases, and 12 bases lay in between. CDR3 loop: CASTIPGTYNEQFF. CDR3 bases: TGTGCCAGCACGATACCTGGGACCTACAATGAGCAGTTCTTC.